This T cell receptor beta chain comes out of a study of T cell changes during pregnancy in multiple sclerosis. The CDR3 has 14 residues. Per the germline V gene, CDR1 is SGDLS and CDR2 is YYNGEE. The V gene lost 0 bases and the J gene lost 0 bases, with 7 bases spanning the gap. The method was immunoSEQ multiplex PCR; TCRdb's version includes in-frame clones alone and lacks a portion of them. Of under 50,000 clones in the sample, 90% to 95% are singletons; the top ten hold around 0.33%. The material sequenced was CD4+ T cells from peripheral blood mononuclear cells, taken after pregnancy. The TCR sequence derives from a female donor with multiple sclerosis, enrolled in a pregnancy study. The V call is TRBV9, the J call TRBJ2-7, with D uncertain. Here the CDR3 DNA reads TGTGCCAGCAGCGTAGGGCAAAGCTCCTACGAGCAGTACTTC. Protein product: CASSVGQSSYEQYF.